The rows below give T cell receptor beta chains drawn from one sample of a study of identical twins. Each CDR3 protein gets one entry after TCRdb re-called the 5' RACE reads with MiXCR. In the table there are around 530,000 distinct CDR3 sequences, roughly 15% of which are singletons. This same sample was also part of a study on yellow fever vaccine responses in identical twins.

Sequenced material: CD4+ T cells sorted from blood. All receptors come from a woman in her late teens or twenties in good health. The CDR3 runs from the conserved cysteine through the conserved F or W. The D gene is left open where the match is weak.

. TRBV7-8 CASSPGRLAETQYF
. TRBV28 CASSSIRTYSYNEQFF
TRBD2 TRBV12-3/TRBV12-4 CASSLRRESPQDTQYF
. TRBV29-1 CSVRGTMIEAFF
TRBD1 TRBV5-1 CASSEDRGRDTEAFF
TRBD2 TRBV18 CASSPPLGTSGKDIQYF
. TRBV12-3/TRBV12-4 CASSPGVSYNEQFF
. TRBV18 CASSPAGNYEQYF
TRBD1 TRBV12-3/TRBV12-4 CASSSGTVNQPQHF
TRBD1 TRBV20-1 CSATPPPDRATEAFF
TRBD1 TRBV3-1 CASSQRQGRVTGELFF
TRBD1 TRBV28 CASSLDRGREQFF
TRBD2 TRBV3-1 CASSLGLARETQYF
TRBD2 TRBV5-1 CASSPQIAGQETQYF
. TRBV20-1 CSAVSSDTQYF
. TRBV5-1 CASRYQDTQYF
TRBD2 TRBV20-1 CSALTSVTPYNEQFF
TRBD1 TRBV5-1 CASSVLQGKETQYF
. TRBV29-1 CSGRPGLHTDTQYF
TRBD1 TRBV3-1 CASSPGDRVAYGYTF
TRBD2 TRBV29-1 CSVEVFGGEGGELFF
. TRBV27 CASSLEGIDGYTF
. TRBV7-8 CASSQRTRGNQPQHF
TRBD1 TRBV10-3 CAISEGTGGYNQPQHF
TRBD1 TRBV5-6 CASSPLGTGVHEQYF
. TRBV6-1 CASSRGGGTVRTGELFF
TRBD1 TRBV6-5 CASSSGQGGYTF
TRBD1 TRBV12-3/TRBV12-4 CASSFGGQGNYGYTF
TRBD1 TRBV5-1 CASSPGQGQANYGYTF
. TRBV7-8 CASSLTSEGVQPQHF
. TRBV12-3/TRBV12-4 CATGPKQTSCTDTQYF
TRBD2 TRBV4-2 CASSHQLAGGSEQFF
. TRBV7-8 CASSLAGSPGLVYNEQFF
. TRBV28 CASRITDYGYTF
TRBD1 TRBV11-3 CASSSGQGALSEAFF
. TRBV3-1 CASSQVLDNEQFF